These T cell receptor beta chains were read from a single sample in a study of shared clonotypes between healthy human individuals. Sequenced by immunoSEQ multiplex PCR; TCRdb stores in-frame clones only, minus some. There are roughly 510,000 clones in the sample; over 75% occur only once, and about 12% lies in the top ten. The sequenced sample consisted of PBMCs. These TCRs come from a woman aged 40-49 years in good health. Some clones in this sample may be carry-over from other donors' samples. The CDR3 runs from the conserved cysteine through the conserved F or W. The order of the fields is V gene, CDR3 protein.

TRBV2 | CASKIASTTIEQFF
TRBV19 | CASSTKDRSGTSYEQYF
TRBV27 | CASSFKTRLEQYF
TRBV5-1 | CASSTFRGETQYF
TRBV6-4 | CASSYLQGSGELFF
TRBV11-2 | CASSALDRGLGETQYF
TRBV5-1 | CASSLVSNNEQFF
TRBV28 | CASSFGDRIYTF
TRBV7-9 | CASSLNLGETQYF
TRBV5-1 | CASSPQGEQENYGYTF
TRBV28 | CASSPSGGGPYEQYF
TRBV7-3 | CASSLTGGNQETQYF
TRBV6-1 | CASSEYVGDSRKGTYEQYF
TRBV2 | CASTNMNTGELFF
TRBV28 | CASSYSGISGANVLTF
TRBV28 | CASNLAGHEQYF
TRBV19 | CASSTPRRDNEKLFF
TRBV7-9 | CASSPTTRTDTQYF
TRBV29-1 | CSVTSEDSYEQYF
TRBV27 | CASRRAYRGTQYF
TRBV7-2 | CASSLTGGNEQFF
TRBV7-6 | CASSQRAGNTEAFF
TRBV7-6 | CASSLRTGQGSYEQYF
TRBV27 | CASSLTTGIAGYTF
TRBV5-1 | CASSLTPRQDNQPQHF
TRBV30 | CVWSPRDSLEAFF
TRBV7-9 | CASSTSGRSTDTQYF
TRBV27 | CASSLSYGTSGINEQFF
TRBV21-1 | CATRFWRYATDTQYF
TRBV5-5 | CASSRGTSLYNEQFF
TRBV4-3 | CASSQRSSYNEQFF
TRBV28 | CASSSPGESNYGYTF
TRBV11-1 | CASSQQGVYGYTF
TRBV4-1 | CASSSVTGYNEQFF
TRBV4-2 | CASSPGRGRPEAFF
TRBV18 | CASSPVERGSSAGNEQFF
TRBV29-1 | CSVVPAGTYNEQFF
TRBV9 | CASSVGEDYGYTF
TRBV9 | CASSVLRRKGAGEPQHF
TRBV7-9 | CASSFGLAGGPGWETQYF
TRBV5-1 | CASSLRSFATNEKLFF
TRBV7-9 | CASSWDMDYGYTF
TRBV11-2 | CASSLGTSRPTDEQFF
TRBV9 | CASSVVADTQYF
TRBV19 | CASSIVGASEREQYF
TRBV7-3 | CASSLTTGSAGELFF
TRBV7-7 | CASSSTPGQEINQPQHF
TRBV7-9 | CASLRQGQDTQYF
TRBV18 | CASSPGNKQETQYF
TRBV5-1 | CASSNGGSYEQYF
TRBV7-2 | CASSLEGQQEKLFF
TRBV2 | CASSEQGFLGNQQFF
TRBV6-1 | CASGRDRGTAGELFF
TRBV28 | CASSLSTGFGNTIYF
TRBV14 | CASSQDPGFLGAHNEKLFF
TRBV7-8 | CASSESTDTQYF
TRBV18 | CASSRDRQGPNNEQFF
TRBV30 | CAWTTGDAKRTQYF
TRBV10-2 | CASGPRFGEAFF
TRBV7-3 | CASSQLAGETQYF